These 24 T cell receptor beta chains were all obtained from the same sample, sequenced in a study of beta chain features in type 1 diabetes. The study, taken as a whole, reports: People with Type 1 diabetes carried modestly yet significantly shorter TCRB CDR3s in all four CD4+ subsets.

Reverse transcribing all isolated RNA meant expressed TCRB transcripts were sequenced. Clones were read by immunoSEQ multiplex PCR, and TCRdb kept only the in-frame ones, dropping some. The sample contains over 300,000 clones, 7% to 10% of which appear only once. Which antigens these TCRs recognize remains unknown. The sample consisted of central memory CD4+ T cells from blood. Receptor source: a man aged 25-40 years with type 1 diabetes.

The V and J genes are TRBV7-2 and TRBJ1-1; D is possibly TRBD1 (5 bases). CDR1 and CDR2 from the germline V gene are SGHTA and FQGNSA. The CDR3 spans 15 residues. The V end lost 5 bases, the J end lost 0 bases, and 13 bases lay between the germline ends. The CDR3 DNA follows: TGTGCCAGCAGCCGGACATATCAAATGAACACTGAAGCTTTCTTT. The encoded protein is CASSRTYQMNTEAFF.

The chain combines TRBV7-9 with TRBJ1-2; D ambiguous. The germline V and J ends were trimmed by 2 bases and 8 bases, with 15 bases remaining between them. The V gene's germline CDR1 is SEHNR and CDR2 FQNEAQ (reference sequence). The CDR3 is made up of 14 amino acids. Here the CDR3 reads CASSLREAPRGYTF. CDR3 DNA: TGTGCCAGCAGCTTACGAGAGGCACCTAGAGGCTACACCTTC.

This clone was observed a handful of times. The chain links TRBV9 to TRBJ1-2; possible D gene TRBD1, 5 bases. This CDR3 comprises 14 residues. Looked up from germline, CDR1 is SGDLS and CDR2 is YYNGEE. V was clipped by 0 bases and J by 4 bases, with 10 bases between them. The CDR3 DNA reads TGTGCCAGCAGCGTAGAGGAGGGGCCCTATGGCTACACCTTC. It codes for CASSVEEGPYGYTF. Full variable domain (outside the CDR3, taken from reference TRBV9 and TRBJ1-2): DSGVTQTPKHLITATGQRVTLRCSPRSGDLSVYWYQQSLDQGLQFLIQYYNGEERAKGNILERFSAQQFPDLHSELNLSSLELGDSALYFCASSVEEGPYGYTFGSGTRLTVV.

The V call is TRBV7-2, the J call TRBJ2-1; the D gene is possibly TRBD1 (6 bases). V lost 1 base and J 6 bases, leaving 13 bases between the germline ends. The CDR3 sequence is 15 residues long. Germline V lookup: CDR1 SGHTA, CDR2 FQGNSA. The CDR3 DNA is TGTGCCAGCAGCTTAGACGTCGACAGGATCAATGAGCAGTTCTTC. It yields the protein CASSLDVDRINEQFF.

The CDR3 bases are TGTGCCAGTAGTGCGTTACGCTCTGGGGCCAACGTCCTGACTTTC. Translated, it gives CASSALRSGANVLTF. The gene calls are TRBV19 and TRBJ2-6; D is unresolved. The CDR3 consists of 15 residues. Trimming left V 5 bases short and J 0 bases short, with 8 bases between. CDR1 LNHDA and CDR2 SQIVND come from the germline V gene (reference sequence).

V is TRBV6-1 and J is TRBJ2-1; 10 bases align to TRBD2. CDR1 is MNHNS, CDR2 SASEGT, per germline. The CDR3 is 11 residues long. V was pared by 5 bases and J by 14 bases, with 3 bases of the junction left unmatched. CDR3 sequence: CASSILAGEFF. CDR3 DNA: TGTGCCAGCAGTATCCTAGCGGGGGAGTTCTTC.

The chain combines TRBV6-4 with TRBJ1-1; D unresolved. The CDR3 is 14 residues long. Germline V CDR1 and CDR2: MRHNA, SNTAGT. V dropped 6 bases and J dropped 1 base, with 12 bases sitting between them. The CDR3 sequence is CASRNTNSNTEAFF. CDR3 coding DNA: TGTGCCAGCAGAAACACTAATTCGAACACTGAAGCTTTCTTT.

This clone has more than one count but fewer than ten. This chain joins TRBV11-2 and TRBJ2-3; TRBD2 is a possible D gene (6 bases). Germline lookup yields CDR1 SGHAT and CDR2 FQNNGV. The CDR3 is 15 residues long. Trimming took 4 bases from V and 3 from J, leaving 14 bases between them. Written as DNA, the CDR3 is TGTGCCAGCAGCTCCAGCGGGCCAAAAACAGATACGCAGTATTTT. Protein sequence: CASSSSGPKTDTQYF.

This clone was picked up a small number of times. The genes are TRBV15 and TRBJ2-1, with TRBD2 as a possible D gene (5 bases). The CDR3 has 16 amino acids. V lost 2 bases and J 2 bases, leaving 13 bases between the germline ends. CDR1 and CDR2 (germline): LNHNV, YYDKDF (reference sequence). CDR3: CATSRLAERPYNEQFF. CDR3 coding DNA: TGTGCCACCAGCAGACTGGCGGAGCGGCCCTACAATGAGCAGTTCTTC.

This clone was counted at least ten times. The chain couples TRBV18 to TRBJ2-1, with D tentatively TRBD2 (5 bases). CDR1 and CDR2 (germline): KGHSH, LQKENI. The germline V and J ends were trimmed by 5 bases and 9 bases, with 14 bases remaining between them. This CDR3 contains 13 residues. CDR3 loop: CASSSLGVGEQFF. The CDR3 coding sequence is TGTGCCAGCTCATCACTAGGAGTGGGTGAGCAGTTCTTC.

This chain's CDR3 is CASTHKGGTGTTYTEAFF. In DNA, the CDR3 is TGTGCCAGTACCCATAAGGGTGGGACAGGGACTACATACACTGAAGCTTTCTTT. The chain recombines TRBV19 with TRBJ1-1, with 9 positions matching TRBD1. Germline CDR1 LNHDA, CDR2 SQIVND (reference sequence). Trimming at V came to 7 bases and at J to 3 bases, leaving 18 bases not matched to a gene. The CDR3 length is 18 residues.

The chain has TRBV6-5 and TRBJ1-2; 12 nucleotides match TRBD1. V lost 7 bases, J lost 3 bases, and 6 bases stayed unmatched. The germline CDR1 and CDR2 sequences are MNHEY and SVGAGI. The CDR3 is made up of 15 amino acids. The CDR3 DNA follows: TGTGCCAGCAATACCGGGACAGGGGGCGACTATGGCTACACCTTC. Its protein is CASNTGTGGDYGYTF.

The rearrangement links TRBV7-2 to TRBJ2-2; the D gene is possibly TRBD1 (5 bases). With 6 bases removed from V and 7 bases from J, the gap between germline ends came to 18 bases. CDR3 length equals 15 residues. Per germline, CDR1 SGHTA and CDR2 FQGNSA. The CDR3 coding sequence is TGTGCCAGCAGTTCCCTTTATGGGGCCGGCGGGGAGCTGTTTTTT. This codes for CASSSLYGAGGELFF.

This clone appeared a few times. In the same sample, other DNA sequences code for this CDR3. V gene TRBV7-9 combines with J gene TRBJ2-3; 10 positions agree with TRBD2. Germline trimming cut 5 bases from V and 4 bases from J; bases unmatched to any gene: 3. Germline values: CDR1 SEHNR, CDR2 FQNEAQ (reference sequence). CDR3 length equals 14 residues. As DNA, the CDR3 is TGTGCCAGCAGCCTCAGCGGGGGGGCAGATACGCAGTATTTT. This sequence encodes CASSLSGGADTQYF.

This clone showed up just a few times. The DNA of the CDR3 is TGTGCCAGCAGTTACTCTCGTAATAGCAATCAGCCCCAGCATTTT. Protein product: CASSYSRNSNQPQHF. The chain couples TRBV6-6 to TRBJ1-5; the D is unclear. V was cut by 0 bases and J by 0 bases, with 6 bases left in between. The CDR3 is made up of 15 amino acids. CDR1 is MNHNY, CDR2 SVGAGI, per germline (reference sequence).

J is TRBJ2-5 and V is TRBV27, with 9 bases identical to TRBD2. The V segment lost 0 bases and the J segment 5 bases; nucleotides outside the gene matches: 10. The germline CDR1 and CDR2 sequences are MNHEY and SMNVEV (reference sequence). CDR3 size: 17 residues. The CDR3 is CASSLSSGGNARETQYF. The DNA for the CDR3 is TGTGCCAGCAGTTTATCTAGCGGGGGTAACGCGAGGGAGACCCAGTACTTC.

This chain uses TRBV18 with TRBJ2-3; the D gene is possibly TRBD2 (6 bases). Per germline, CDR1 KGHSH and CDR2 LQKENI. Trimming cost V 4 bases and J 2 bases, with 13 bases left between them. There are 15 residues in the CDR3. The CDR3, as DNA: TGTGCCAGCTCACTCTTAGCGGTCCTCACAGATACGCAGTATTTT. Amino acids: CASSLLAVLTDTQYF. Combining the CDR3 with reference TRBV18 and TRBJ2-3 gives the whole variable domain NAGVMQNPRHLVRRRGQEARLRCSPMKGHSHVYWYRQLPEEGLKFMVYLQKENIIDESGMPKERFSAEFPKEGPSILRIQQVVRGDSAAYFCASSLLAVLTDTQYFGPGTRLTVL.

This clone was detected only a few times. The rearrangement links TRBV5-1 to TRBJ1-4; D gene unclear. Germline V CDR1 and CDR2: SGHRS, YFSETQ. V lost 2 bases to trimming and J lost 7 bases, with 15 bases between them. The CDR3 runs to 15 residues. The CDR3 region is CASSFDQGFGEKLFF. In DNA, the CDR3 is TGCGCCAGCAGCTTCGACCAAGGGTTCGGTGAAAAACTGTTTTTT.

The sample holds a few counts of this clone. CDR3 region: CASSPWGGVNEKLFF. The CDR3 DNA reads as TGTGCCAGCAGCCCCTGGGGAGGGGTAAACGAAAAACTGTTTTTT. The V and J genes are TRBV14 and TRBJ1-4, with TRBD1 as a possible D gene (5 bases). Germline V lookup: CDR1 SGHDN, CDR2 FVKESK. This CDR3 has 15 amino acids. Trimming removed 4 bases at V and 8 bases at J, with 17 bases between. The full variable domain, with the rest looked up from reference TRBV14 and TRBJ1-4, is EAGVTQFPSHSVIEKGQTVTLRCDPISGHDNLYWYRRVMGKEIKFLLHFVKESKQDESGMPNNRFLAERTGGTYSTLKVQPAELEDSGVYFCASSPWGGVNEKLFFGSGTQLSVL.

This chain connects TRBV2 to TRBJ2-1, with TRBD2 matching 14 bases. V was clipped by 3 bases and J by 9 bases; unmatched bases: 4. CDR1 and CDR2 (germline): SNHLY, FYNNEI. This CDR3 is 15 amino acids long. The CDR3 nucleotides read TGTGCCAGCAGTGAGGGACTAGCGGGGGAGGCTGAGCAGTTCTTC. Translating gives CASSEGLAGEAEQFF.

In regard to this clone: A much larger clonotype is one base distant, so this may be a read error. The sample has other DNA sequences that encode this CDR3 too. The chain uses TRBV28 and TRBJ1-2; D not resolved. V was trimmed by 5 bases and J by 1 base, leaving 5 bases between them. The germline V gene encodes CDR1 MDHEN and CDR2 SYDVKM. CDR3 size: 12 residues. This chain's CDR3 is CASSPGNYGYTF. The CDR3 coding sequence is TGTGCCAGCAGTCCGGGTAACTATGGCTACACCTTC.

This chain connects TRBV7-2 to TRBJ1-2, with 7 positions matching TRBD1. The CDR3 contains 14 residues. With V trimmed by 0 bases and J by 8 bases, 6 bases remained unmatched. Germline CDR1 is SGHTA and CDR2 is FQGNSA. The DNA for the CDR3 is TGTGCCAGCAGCTTAGCGCAGGAACAGGGGGGCTACACCTTC. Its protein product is CASSLAQEQGGYTF.

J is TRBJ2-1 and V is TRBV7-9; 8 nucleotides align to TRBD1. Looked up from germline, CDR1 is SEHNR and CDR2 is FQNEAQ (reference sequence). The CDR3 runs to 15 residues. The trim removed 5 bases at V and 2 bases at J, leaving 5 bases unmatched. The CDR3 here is CASSPTGVAYNEQFF. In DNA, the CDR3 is TGTGCCAGCAGCCCGACAGGGGTAGCCTACAATGAGCAGTTCTTC.

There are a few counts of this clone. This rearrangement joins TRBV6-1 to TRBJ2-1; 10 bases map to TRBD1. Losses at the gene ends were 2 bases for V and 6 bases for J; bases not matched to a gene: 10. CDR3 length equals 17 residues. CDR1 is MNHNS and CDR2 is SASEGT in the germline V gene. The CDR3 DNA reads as TGTGCCAGCAGTGAAACCCGAGACAGGGGGCGCCGCAATGAGCAGTTCTTC. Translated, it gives CASSETRDRGRRNEQFF.